A few counts support the clone carrying this T cell receptor (beta chain). Its specificity is not known. This entry belongs to a study of CD8+ T cells in alopecia areata. Background on the study: Tofacitinib ran for 6 to 18 months before 6 months off drug. Regarding the study as a whole: Unlike in mice, where it was clearer, TCR sharing across patients was less clear, possibly HLA-related. Sequence data from scalp samples additionally include resident alphabeta T cells of normal skin.

Trimming cost V 3 bases and J 4 bases, with 6 bases left between them. Germline V gene lookup returns CDR1 SEHNR and CDR2 FQNEAQ (reference sequence). The CDR3 totals 12 residues. Extracted RNA was reverse transcribed, and the resulting cDNA served as sequencing template. Measured with immunoSEQ multiplex PCR; TCRdb has only the in-frame clones, and not every one. This sample has roughly 140,000 clones, with roughly half found just once. The sample was CD4+ T cells sorted from blood, taken at week 0. This chain joins TRBV7-9 and TRBJ1-2; the D is unclear. The receptor was isolated from a human donor with alopecia areata. The CDR3: CASSFTGYGYTF. The CDR3 DNA is TGTGCCAGCAGCTTTACCGGCTATGGCTACACCTTC.